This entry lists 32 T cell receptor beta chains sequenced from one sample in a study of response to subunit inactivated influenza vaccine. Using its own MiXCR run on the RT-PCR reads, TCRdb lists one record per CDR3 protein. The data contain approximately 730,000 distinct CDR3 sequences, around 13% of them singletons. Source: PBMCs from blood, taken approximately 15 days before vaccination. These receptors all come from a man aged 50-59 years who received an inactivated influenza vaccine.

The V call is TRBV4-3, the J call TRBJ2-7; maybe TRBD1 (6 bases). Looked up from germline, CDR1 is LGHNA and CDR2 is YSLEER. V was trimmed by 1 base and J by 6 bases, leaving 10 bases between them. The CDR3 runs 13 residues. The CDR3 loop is CASSQGETGEQYF. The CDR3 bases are TGCGCCAGCAGCCAAGGTGAGACAGGCGAGCAGTACTTC.

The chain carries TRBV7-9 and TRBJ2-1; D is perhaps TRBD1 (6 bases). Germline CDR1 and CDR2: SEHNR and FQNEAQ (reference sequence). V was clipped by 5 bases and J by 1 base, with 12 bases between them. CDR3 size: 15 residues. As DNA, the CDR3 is TGTGCCAGCAGCGTGCCGAGGGGGTCCTACAATGAGCAGTTCTTC. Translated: CASSVPRGSYNEQFF.

CDR3 nucleotides: TGCAGCGCCGGACAGGTGAATCAGCCCCAGCATTTT. Its protein product is CSAGQVNQPQHF. J is TRBJ1-5 and V is TRBV29-1; 7 positions agree with TRBD1. Germline lookup yields CDR1 SQVTM and CDR2 ANQGSEA. CDR3 size: 12 residues. Trimming removed 7 bases from V and 4 bases from J; junction bases left unmatched: 4.

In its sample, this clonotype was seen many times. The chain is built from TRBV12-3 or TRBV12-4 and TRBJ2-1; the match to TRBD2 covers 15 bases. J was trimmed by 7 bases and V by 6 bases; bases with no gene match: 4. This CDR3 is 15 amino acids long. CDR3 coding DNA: TGTGCCAGCAGAAGTGGGACTAGCGGGAGGAATGAGCAGTTCTTC. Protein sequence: CASRSGTSGRNEQFF.

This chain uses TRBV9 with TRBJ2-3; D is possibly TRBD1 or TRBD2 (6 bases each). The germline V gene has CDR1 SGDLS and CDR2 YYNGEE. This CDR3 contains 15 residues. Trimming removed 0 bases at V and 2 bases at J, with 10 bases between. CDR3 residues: CASSVGGAYTDTQYF. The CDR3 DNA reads TGTGCCAGCAGCGTAGGGGGGGCCTACACAGATACGCAGTATTTT.

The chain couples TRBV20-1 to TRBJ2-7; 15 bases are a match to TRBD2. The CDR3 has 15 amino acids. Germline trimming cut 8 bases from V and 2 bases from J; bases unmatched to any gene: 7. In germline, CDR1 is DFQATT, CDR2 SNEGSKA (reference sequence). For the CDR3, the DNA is TGCAGTCCGGGACTAGCGGGAGGCCGGACCTACGAGCAGTACTTC. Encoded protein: CSPGLAGGRTYEQYF.

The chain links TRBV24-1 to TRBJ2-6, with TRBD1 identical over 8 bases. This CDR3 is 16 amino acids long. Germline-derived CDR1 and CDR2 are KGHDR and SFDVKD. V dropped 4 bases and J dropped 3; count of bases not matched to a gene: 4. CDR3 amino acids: CATSDQTGVGANVLTF. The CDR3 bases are TGTGCCACCAGTGACCAGACAGGGGTTGGGGCCAACGTCCTGACTTTC.

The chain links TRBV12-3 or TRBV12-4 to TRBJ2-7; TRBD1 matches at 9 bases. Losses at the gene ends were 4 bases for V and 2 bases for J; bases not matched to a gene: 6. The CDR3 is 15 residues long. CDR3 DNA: TGTGCCAGCAGTTCCGGACAGGGGAGGGCCTACGAGCAGTACTTC. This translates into CASSSGQGRAYEQYF.

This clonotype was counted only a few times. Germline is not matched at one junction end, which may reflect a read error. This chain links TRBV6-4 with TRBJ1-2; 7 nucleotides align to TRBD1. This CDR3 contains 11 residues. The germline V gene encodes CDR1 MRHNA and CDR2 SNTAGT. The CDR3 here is CASSDEGQTPF. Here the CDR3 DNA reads TGTGCCAGCAGTGACGAGGGACAGACCCCCTTC.

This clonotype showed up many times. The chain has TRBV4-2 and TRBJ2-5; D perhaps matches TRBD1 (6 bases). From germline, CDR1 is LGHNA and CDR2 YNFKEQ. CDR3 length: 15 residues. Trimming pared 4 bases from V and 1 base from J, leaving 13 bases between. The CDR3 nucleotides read TGTGCCAGCAGCCGGGCGTCAGGGGCCCAAGAGACCCAGTACTTC. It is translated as CASSRASGAQETQYF.

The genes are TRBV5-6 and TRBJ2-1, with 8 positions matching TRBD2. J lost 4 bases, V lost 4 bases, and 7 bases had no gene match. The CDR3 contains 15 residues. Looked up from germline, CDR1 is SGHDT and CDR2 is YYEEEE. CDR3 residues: CASSTGGALYNEQFF. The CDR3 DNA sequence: TGTGCCAGCAGCACGGGGGGGGCCCTTTACAATGAGCAGTTCTTC.

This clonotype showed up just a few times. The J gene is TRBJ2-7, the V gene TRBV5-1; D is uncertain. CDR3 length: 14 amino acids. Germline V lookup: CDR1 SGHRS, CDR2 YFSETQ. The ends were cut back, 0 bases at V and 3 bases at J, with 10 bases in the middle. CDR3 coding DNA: TGCGCCAGCAGCTTGGGAGGAAATTTCTACGAGCAGTACTTC. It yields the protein CASSLGGNFYEQYF. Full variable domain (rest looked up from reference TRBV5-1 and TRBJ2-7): KAGVTQTPRYLIKTRGQQVTLSCSPISGHRSVSWYQQTPGQGLQFLFEYFSETQRNKGNFPGRFSGRQFSNSRSEMNVSTLELGDSALYLCASSLGGNFYEQYFGPGTRLTVT.

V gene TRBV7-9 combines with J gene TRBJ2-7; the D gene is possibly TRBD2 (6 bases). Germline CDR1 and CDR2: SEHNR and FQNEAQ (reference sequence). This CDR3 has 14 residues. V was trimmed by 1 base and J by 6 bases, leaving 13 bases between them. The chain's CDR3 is CASSLGNRGGEQYF. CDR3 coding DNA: TGTGCCAGCAGCTTAGGGAATCGGGGAGGCGAGCAGTACTTC. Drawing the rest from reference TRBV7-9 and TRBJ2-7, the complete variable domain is DTGVSQNPRHKITKRGQNVTFRCDPISEHNRLYWYRQTLGQGPEFLTYFQNEAQLEKSRLLSDRFSAERPKGSFSTLEIQRTEQGDSAMYLCASSLGNRGGEQYFGPGTRLTVT.

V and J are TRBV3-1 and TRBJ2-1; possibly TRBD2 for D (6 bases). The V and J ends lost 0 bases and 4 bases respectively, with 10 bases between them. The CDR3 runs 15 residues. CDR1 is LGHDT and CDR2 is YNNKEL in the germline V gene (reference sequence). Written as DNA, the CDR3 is TGTGCCAGCAGCCAAGAATTGGGGGGTTACAATGAGCAGTTCTTC. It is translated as CASSQELGGYNEQFF.

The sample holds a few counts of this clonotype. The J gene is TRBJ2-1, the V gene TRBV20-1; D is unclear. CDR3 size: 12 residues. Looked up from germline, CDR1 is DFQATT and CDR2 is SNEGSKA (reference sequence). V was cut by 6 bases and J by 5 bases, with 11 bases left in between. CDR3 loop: CSAQTANNEQFF. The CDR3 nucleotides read TGCAGTGCACAGACGGCCAACAATGAGCAGTTCTTC.

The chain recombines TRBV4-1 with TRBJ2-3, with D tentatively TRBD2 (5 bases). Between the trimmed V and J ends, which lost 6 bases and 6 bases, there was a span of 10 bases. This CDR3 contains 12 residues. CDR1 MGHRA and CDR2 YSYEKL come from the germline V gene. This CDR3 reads CASRERGDTQYF. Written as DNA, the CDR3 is TGCGCCAGCAGAGAACGGGGTGATACGCAGTATTTT.

The CDR3 bases are TGTGCCAGCAGCTCAGGTCGTAGGTTTTTGGGTACGCAGTATTTT. It specifies CASSSGRRFLGTQYF. V and J are TRBV7-2 and TRBJ2-3; D not certain. Trimming took off 4 bases at V and 8 bases at J, with 19 bases between the two ends. Germline V gives CDR1 SGHTA, CDR2 FQGNSA. There are 15 residues in the CDR3.

The CDR3 is CASSELGQSYEQYF. In DNA, the CDR3 is TGTGCCAGCAGTGAGTTGGGACAATCCTACGAGCAGTACTTC. The chain recombines TRBV25-1 with TRBJ2-7, with D possibly being TRBD1 (6 bases). Germline V lookup: CDR1 MGHDK, CDR2 SYGVNS. The CDR3 loop spans 14 amino acids. Trimming shortened V by 3 bases and J by 1 base, and 10 bases separated the two germline ends.

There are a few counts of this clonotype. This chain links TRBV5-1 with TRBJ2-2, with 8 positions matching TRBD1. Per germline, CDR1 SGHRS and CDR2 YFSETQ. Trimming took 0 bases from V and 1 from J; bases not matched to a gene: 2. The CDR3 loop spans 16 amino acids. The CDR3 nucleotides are TGCGCCAGCAGCTTGGGGACAGGGTTGAACACCGGGGAGCTGTTTTTT. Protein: CASSLGTGLNTGELFF.

The CDR3 bases are TGTGCCAGCTCACTGACGACAGGGGCCGAGACCCAGTACTTC. It specifies CASSLTTGAETQYF. The rearrangement uses TRBV18 and TRBJ2-5; 8 bases are shared with TRBD1. Germline V lookup: CDR1 KGHSH, CDR2 LQKENI. V gave up 4 bases and J gave up 5 bases; unmatched junction bases: 6. The CDR3 consists of 14 residues.

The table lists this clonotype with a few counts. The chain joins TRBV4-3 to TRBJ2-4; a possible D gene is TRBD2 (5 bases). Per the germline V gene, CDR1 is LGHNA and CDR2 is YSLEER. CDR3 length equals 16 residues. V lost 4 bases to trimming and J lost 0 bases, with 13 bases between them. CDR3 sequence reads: CASSLQADLAKNIQYF. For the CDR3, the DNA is TGCGCCAGCAGCCTTCAAGCGGACTTAGCCAAAAACATTCAGTACTTC.

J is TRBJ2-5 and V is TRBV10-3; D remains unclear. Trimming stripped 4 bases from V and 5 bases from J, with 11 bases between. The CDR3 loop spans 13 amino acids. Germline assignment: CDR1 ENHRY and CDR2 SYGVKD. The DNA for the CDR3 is TGTGCCATCAGTGTTAAGTCCTCGGAGACCCAGTACTTC. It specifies CAISVKSSETQYF.

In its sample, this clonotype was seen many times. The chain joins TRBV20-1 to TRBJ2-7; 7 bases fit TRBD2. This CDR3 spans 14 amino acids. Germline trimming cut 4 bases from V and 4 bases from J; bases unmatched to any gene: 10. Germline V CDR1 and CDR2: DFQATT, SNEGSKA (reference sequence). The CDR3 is CSATSGRGLYEQYF. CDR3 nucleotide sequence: TGCAGTGCTACCTCGGGGCGGGGGTTATACGAGCAGTACTTC.

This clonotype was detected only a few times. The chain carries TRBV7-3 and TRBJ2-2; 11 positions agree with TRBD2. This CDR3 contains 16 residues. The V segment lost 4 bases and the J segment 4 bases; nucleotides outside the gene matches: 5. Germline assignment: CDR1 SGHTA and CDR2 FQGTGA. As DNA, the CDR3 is TGTGCCAGCAGCTCCGGACTAGCGGGTCGCACCGGGGAGCTGTTTTTT. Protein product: CASSSGLAGRTGELFF.

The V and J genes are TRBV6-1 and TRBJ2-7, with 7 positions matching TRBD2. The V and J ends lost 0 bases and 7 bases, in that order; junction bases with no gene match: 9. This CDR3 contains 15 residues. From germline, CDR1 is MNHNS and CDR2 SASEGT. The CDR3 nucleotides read TGTGCCAGCAGTGAAGCATACGGGAGGTTGGGAGAGCAGTACTTC. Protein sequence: CASSEAYGRLGEQYF.

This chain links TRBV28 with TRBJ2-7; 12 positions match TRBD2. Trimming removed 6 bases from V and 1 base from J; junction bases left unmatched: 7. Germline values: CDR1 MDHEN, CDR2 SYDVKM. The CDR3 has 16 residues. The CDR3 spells CASSLGTSGLSYEQYF. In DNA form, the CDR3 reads TGTGCCAGCAGCCTAGGGACTAGCGGGCTTTCCTACGAGCAGTACTTC.

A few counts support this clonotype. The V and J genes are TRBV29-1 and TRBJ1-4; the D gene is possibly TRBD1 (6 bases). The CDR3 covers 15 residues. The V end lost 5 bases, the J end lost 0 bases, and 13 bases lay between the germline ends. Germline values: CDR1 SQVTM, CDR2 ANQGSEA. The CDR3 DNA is TGCAGCGTTTCAAGGACAGTTGCAACTAATGAAAAACTGTTTTTT. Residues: CSVSRTVATNEKLFF.

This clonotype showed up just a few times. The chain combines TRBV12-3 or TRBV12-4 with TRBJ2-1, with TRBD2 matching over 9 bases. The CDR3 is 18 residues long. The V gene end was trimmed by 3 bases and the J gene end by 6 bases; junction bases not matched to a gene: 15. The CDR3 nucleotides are TGTGCCAGCAGTTTTCGGACTAGCGTTTCGACCGACCTCAATGAGCAGTTCTTC. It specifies CASSFRTSVSTDLNEQFF.

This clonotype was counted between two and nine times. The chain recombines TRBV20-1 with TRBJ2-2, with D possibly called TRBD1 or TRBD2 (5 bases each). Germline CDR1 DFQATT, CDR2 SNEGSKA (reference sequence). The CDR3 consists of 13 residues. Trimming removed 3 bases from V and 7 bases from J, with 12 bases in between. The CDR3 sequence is CSASFGGIGELFF. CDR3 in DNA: TGCAGTGCTAGTTTTGGGGGAATCGGGGAGCTGTTTTTT.

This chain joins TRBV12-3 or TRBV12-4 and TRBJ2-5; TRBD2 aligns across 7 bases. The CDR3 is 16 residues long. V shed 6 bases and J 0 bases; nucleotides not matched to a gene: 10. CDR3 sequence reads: CASRGPGGTNQETQYF. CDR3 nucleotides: TGTGCCAGCAGGGGCCCCGGGGGGACTAACCAAGAGACCCAGTACTTC.

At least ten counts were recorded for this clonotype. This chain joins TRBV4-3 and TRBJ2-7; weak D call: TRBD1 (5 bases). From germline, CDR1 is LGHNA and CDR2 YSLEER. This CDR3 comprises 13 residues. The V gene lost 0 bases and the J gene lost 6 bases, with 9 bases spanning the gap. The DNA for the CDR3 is TGCGCCAGCAGCCAAGATCTGCAGGGCGAGCAGTACTTC. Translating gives CASSQDLQGEQYF.

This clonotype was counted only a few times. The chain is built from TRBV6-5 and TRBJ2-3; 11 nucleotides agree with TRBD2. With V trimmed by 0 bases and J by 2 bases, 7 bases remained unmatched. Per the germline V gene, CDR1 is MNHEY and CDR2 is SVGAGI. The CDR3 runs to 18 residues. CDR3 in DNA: TGTGCCAGCAGTTACTCGTGGCCTAGCGGGGGGCACACAGATACGCAGTATTTT. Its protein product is CASSYSWPSGGHTDTQYF.